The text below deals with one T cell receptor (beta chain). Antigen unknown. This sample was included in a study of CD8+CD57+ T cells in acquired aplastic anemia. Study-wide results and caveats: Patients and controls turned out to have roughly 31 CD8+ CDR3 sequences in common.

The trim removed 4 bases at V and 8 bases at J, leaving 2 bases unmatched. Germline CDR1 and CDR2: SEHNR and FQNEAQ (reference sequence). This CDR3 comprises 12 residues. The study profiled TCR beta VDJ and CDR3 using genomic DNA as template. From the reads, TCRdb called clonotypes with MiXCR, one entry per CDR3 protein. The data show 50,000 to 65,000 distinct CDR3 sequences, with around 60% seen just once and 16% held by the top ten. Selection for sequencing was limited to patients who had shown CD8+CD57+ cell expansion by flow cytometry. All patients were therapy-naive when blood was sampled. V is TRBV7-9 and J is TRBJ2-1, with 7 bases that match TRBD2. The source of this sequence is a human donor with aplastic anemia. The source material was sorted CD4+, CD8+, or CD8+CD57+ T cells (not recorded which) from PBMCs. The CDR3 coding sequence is TGTGCCAGCAGCTCACTAGCGTATGAGCAGTTCTTC. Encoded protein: CASSSLAYEQFF.